These 3 T cell receptor beta chains share one sample of origin, sequenced in a study of Graves' ophthalmopathy and Graves' hyperthyroidism. For repertoire sequencing, the TCR beta CDR3 regions were amplified from RNA transcripts. The first-round RT-PCR employed HTBI primers together with the Qiagen OneStep RT-PCR kit. A multiplex PCR was then performed as the second round. TCRdb reprocessed the multiplex PCR reads with MiXCR, giving one entry per CDR3 protein. Of roughly 1.1 million distinct CDR3 sequences listed, about two fifths are singletons. The sequenced sample consisted of peripheral blood or thyroid tissue (not recorded which). These receptors all come from an adult man with Graves' hyperthyroidism.

There are a few counts of this clonotype. The chain couples TRBV7-9 to TRBJ2-7, with 9 bases aligning to TRBD2. CDR1 is SEHNR, CDR2 FQNEAQ, per germline (reference sequence). V dropped 5 bases and J dropped 2; count of bases not matched to a gene: 13. The CDR3 extends over 17 amino acids. The CDR3 sequence: CASSRSRLAGAAYEQYF. CDR3 DNA sequence: TGTGCCAGCAGCCGAAGCCGGTTAGCGGGAGCCGCCTACGAGCAGTACTTC.

This clonotype was observed a few times. This chain connects TRBV6-6 to TRBJ1-1; D unclear. Deletions cut 0 bases from V and 8 bases from J, with 13 bases between. Per the germline V gene, CDR1 is MNHNY and CDR2 is SVGAGI (reference sequence). CDR3 length equals 14 residues. The CDR3 bases are TGTGCCAGCAGTTACTCAACCGACCTTGGCGAAGCTTTCTTT. It yields the protein CASSYSTDLGEAFF.

The table lists this clonotype with many counts. This chain connects TRBV7-3 to TRBJ1-5; D gene unclear. V lost 4 bases and J 0 bases, leaving 10 bases between the germline ends. Germline-derived CDR1 and CDR2 are SGHTA and FQGTGA. The CDR3 is made up of 15 amino acids. The CDR3 region has the DNA TGTGCCAGCAGCTACGACAAGCATAGCAATCAGCCCCAGCATTTT. This encodes CASSYDKHSNQPQHF.